This T cell receptor (beta chain) came from a study of blood T cell repertoires in COVID-19. Study as a whole: Sites in the United States, Italy and Spain provided acute and convalescent COVID-19 samples. PBMCs, B-cell-depleted T cells, or T cells were the source of the cDNA or gDNA that made up the material.

CDR3 length: 18 amino acids. V was pared by 6 bases and J by 0 bases, with 18 bases between. Germline V gene sequence: CDR1 MDHEN, CDR2 SYDVKM. Authors' data handling: Estimation of nucleated cell counts was performed using reference gene primer amplification. TCRdb's table, derived via immunoSEQ multiplex PCR, lists solely in-frame clones and lacks some. That table is the source of V, J and clone size, and D and trimming were worked out from the DNA. The repertoire includes 88,000 or so clones, about 76% of them detected once, and about 24% sits in the top ten. Sequencing input: peripheral blood. The receptor comes from a human donor in a cohort sampled during active COVID-19. The chain carries TRBV28 and TRBJ2-6; possible D gene TRBD1, 6 bases. CDR3 protein: CASRPPGHRYSGANVLTF. The DNA for the CDR3 is TGTGCCAGCAGACCGCCGGGACACCGCTACTCTGGGGCCAACGTCCTGACTTTC.